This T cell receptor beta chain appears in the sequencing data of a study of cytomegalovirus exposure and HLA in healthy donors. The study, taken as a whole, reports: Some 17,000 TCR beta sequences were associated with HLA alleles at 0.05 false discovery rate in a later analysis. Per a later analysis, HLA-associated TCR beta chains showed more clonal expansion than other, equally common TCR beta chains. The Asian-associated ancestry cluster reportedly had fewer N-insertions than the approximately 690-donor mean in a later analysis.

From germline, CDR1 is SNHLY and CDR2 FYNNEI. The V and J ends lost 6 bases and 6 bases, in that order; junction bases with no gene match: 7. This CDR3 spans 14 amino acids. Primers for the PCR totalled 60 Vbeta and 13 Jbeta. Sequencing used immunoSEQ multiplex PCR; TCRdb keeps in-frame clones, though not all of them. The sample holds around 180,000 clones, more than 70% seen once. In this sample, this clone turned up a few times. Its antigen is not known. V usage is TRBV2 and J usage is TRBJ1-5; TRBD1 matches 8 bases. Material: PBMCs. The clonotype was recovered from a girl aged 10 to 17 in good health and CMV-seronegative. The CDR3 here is CASSVGQGGQPQHF. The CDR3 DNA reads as TGTGCCAGCAGCGTTGGACAGGGTGGTCAGCCCCAGCATTTT.